These 9 T cell receptor beta chains were sequenced from one sample in a study of T-cell reconstitution after alpha-beta-depleted transplantation in children. TCRbeta library construction was performed incorporating unique molecular identifiers. Each CDR3 protein is one row after TCRdb ran MiXCR on the PCR reads. Of around 490,000 distinct CDR3 sequences listed, roughly 11% were seen once; the top ten hold 12% to 15%. The sample here was PBMCs, mostly from graft donor cells, taken 180 days after TCRalphabeta/CD19-depleted stem cell transplant. The receptors originated from a female patient aged 2-9 years who had a stem cell transplant for aplastic anemia, so the T cells may come from the graft donor.

This clonotype was found many times. The chain couples TRBV28 to TRBJ1-5; D unresolved. V was shortened by 7 bases and J by 9 bases, with 22 bases between the two germline ends. This CDR3 is built from 15 residues. From germline, CDR1 is MDHEN and CDR2 SYDVKM. DNA of the CDR3: TGTGCCAGCACCTTCCATGGGAGGGATGTACGGCCCCAGCATTTT. Residues: CASTFHGRDVRPQHF. The entire variable domain, with the rest obtained from reference TRBV28 and TRBJ1-5, is as follows: DVKVTQSSRYLVKRTGEKVFLECVQDMDHENMFWYRQDPGLGLRLIYFSYDVKMKEKGDIPEGYSVSREKKERFSLILESASTNQTSMYLCASTFHGRDVRPQHFGDGTRLSIL.

The chain uses TRBV6-2 or TRBV6-3 and TRBJ2-1; 9 bases are a match to TRBD2. The CDR3 sequence is 20 residues long. Germline values: CDR1 MNHEY, CDR2 SVGEGT. V lost 2 bases and J lost 0; bases outside the gene matches: 14. The CDR3 DNA reads TGTGCCAGCAGTTACCGAGCACCTACACCGGGACTAGCCTCCTACAATGAGCAGTTCTTC. As protein: CASSYRAPTPGLASYNEQFF.

This clonotype was observed a handful of times. The CDR3 coding sequence is TGTGCCAGCAGCTTGTCAACTAGCACAGATACGCAGTATTTT. Its translation: CASSLSTSTDTQYF. The chain links TRBV5-4 to TRBJ2-3; D call uncertain. CDR1 and CDR2 from the germline V gene are SGHNT and YYREEE (reference sequence). With 1 base removed from V and 0 bases from J, the gap between germline ends came to 6 bases. The CDR3 extends over 14 amino acids.

This clonotype was detected only a few times. This CDR3 is CATSSHSSDTQYF. CDR3 DNA: TGTGCCACCAGCAGTCACAGCTCAGATACGCAGTATTTT. The rearrangement joins TRBV15 to TRBJ2-3; no clear D gene. The CDR3 totals 13 residues. Trimming took 3 bases from V and 4 from J, leaving 8 bases between them. Looked up from germline, CDR1 is LNHNV and CDR2 is YYDKDF (reference sequence).

The V call is TRBV7-6, the J call TRBJ2-1; 11 bases agree with TRBD2. V lost 1 base and J lost 7; bases outside the gene matches: 12. Germline CDR1 reads SGHVS; CDR2 reads FNYEAQ. The CDR3 extends over 18 amino acids. The CDR3 spells CASSLGVAGGPGGNEQFF. CDR3 nucleotide sequence: TGTGCCAGCAGCTTAGGAGTAGCGGGAGGGCCGGGAGGGAATGAGCAGTTCTTC. The complete variable domain, with remaining parts taken from reference TRBV7-6 and TRBJ2-1, reads GAGVSQSPRYKVTKRGQDVALRCDPISGHVSLYWYRQALGQGPEFLTYFNYEAQQDKSGLPNDRFSAERPEGSISTLTIQRTEQRDSAMYRCASSLGVAGGPGGNEQFFGPGTRLTVL.

The rearrangement links TRBV4-3 to TRBJ2-1; D gene uncertain. V lost 3 bases and J 5 bases, leaving 11 bases between the germline ends. Per the germline V gene, CDR1 is LGHNA and CDR2 is YSLEER. There are 14 residues in the CDR3. The CDR3 loop reads CASSQGKTNNEQFF. DNA of the CDR3: TGCGCCAGCAGCCAGGGTAAGACCAACAATGAGCAGTTCTTC.

This chain connects TRBV5-1 to TRBJ1-1; D is possibly TRBD1 (6 bases). Trimming shortened V by 6 bases and J by 3 bases, and 24 bases separated the two germline ends. CDR1 SGHRS and CDR2 YFSETQ come from the germline V gene. There are 17 residues in the CDR3. CDR3 in DNA: TGCGCCAGCACCCTGGGCGGGACACTCGCTCGGGACACTGAAGCTTTCTTT. Translating it yields CASTLGGTLARDTEAFF.

The chain couples TRBV5-1 to TRBJ2-5; 8 nucleotides match TRBD2. CDR3 length: 16 amino acids. The trim removed 0 bases at V and 5 bases at J, leaving 9 bases unmatched. The germline V gene has CDR1 SGHRS and CDR2 YFSETQ. This CDR3 is CASSLVSGSIRETQYF. The CDR3 nucleotides are TGCGCCAGCAGCTTGGTGAGCGGGAGTATTCGGGAGACCCAGTACTTC.

V and J are TRBV7-6 and TRBJ2-3, with 10 bases identical to TRBD1. The CDR3 is 15 amino acids. CDR1 and CDR2 (germline): SGHVS, FNYEAQ. The V segment lost 4 bases and the J segment 3 bases; nucleotides outside the gene matches: 4. The CDR3 nucleotides are TGTGCCAGCAGCTCGACAGGGGGCCCGACAGATACGCAGTATTTT. Protein product: CASSSTGGPTDTQYF. Full variable domain (remainder filled in from reference TRBV7-6 and TRBJ2-3): GAGVSQSPRYKVTKRGQDVALRCDPISGHVSLYWYRQALGQGPEFLTYFNYEAQQDKSGLPNDRFSAERPEGSISTLTIQRTEQRDSAMYRCASSSTGGPTDTQYFGPGTRLTVL.